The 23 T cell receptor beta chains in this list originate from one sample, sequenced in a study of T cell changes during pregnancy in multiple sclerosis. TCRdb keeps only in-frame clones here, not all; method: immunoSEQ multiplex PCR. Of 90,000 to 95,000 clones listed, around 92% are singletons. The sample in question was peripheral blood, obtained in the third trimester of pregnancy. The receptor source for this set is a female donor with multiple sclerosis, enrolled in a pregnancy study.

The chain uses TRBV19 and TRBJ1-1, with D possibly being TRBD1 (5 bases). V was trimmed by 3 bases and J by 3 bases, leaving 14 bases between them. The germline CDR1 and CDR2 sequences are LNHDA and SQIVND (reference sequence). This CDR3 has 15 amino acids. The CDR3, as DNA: TGTGCCAGTAGTATTTACACGGGGGGAGACACTGAAGCTTTCTTT. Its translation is CASSIYTGGDTEAFF.

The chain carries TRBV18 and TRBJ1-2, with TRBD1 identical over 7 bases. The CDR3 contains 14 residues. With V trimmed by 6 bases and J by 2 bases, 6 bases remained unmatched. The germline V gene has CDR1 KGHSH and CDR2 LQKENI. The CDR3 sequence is CASSRQGPNYGYTF. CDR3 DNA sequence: TGTGCCAGCTCCCGACAGGGACCGAACTATGGCTACACCTTC.

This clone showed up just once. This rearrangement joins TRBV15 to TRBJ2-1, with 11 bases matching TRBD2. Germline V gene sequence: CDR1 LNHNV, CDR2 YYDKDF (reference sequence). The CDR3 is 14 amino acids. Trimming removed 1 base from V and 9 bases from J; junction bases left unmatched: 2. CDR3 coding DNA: TGTGCCACCAGCAGAGCACTAGCGGGAGCTGAGCAGTTCTTC. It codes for CATSRALAGAEQFF.

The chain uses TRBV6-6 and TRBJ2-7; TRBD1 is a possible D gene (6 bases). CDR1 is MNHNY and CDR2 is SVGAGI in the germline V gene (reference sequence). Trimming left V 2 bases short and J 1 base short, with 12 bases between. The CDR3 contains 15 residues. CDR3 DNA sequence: TGTGCCAGCAGTTACCTCCAGGGGCGATCCTACGAGCAGTACTTC. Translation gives CASSYLQGRSYEQYF.

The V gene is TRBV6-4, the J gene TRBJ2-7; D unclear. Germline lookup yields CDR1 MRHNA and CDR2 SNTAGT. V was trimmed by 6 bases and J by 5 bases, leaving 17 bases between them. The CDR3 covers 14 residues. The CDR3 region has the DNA TGTGCCAGCAGCCCCGGGTCCGGAAAGGACGAGCAGTACTTC. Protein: CASSPGSGKDEQYF.

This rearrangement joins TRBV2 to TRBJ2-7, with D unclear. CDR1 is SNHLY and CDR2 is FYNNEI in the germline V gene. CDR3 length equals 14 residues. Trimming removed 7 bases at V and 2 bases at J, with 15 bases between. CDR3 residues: CASIPGTNTYEQYF. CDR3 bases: TGTGCCAGCATCCCAGGTACAAACACCTACGAGCAGTACTTC.

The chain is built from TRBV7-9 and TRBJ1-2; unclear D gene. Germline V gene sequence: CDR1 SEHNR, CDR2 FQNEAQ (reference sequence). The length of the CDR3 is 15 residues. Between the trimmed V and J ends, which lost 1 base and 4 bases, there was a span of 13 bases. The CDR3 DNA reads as TGTGCCAGCAGCTTAGTTCCCGGAGGGAGCTATGGCTACACCTTC. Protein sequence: CASSLVPGGSYGYTF.

The CDR3 sequence: CASSQDSPYEQYF. In DNA form, the CDR3 reads TGTGCCAGCTCACAAGACAGTCCCTACGAGCAGTACTTC. The chain joins TRBV18 to TRBJ2-7; weak D call: TRBD1 (5 bases). Looked up from germline, CDR1 is KGHSH and CDR2 is LQKENI. Deletions cut 4 bases from V and 2 bases from J, with 9 bases between. This CDR3 contains 13 residues.

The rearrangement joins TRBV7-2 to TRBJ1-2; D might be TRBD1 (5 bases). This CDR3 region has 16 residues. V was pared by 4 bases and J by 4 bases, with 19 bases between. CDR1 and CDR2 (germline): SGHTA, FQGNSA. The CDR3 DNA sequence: TGTGCCAGCAGCTCCTCCGTTGGGGGGAGAGGCTATGGCTACACCTTC. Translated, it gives CASSSSVGGRGYGYTF.

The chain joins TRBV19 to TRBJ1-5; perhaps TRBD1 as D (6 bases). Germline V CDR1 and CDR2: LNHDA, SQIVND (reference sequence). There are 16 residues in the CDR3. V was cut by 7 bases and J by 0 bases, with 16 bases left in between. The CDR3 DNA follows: TGTGCCAGTACCAGAGGACAGACGAATAGCAATCAGCCCCAGCATTTT. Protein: CASTRGQTNSNQPQHF. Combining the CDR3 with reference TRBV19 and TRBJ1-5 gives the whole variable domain DGGITQSPKYLFRKEGQNVTLSCEQNLNHDAMYWYRQDPGQGLRLIYYSQIVNDFQKGDIAEGYSVSREKKESFPLTVTSAQKNPTAFYLCASTRGQTNSNQPQHFGDGTRLSIL.

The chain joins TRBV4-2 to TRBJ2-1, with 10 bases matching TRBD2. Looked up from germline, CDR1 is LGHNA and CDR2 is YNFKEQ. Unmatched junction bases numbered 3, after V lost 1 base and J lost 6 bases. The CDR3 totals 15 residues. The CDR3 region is CASSQGASGGNEQFF. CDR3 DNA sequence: TGTGCCAGCAGCCAAGGGGCTAGCGGGGGCAATGAGCAGTTCTTC.

The CDR3 region has the DNA TGTGCCAGCAGCGCCTACGACCGGGACCAAGAGACCCAGTACTTC. Protein: CASSAYDRDQETQYF. The V and J genes are TRBV9 and TRBJ2-5; no clear D. Trimming pared 3 bases from V and 0 bases from J, leaving 12 bases between. The CDR3 sequence is 15 residues long. Germline lookup yields CDR1 SGDLS and CDR2 YYNGEE.

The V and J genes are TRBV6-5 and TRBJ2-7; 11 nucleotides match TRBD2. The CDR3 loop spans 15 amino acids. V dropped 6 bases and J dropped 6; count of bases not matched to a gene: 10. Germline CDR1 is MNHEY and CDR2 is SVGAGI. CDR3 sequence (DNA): TGTGCCAGCAGACCTTTGGGGCTAGCGGGAGGCGAGCAGTACTTC. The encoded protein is CASRPLGLAGGEQYF.

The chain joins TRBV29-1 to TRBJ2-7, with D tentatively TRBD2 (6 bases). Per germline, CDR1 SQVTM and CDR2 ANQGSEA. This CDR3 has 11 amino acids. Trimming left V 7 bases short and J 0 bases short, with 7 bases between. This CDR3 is CSGGDSYEQYF. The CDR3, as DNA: TGCAGCGGCGGGGACTCCTACGAGCAGTACTTC.

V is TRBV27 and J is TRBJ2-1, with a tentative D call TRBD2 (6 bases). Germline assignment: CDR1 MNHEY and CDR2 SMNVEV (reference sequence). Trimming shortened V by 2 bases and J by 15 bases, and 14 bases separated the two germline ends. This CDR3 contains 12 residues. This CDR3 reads CASSLLRERGFF. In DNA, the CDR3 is TGTGCCAGCAGTTTACTACGGGAGAGGGGGTTCTTC.

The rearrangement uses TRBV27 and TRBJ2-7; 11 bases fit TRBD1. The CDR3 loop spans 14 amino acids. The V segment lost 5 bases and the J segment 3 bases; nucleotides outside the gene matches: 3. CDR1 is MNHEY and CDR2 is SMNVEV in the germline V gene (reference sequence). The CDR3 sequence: CASSRTGGDYEQYF. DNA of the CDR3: TGTGCCAGCAGTCGGACAGGGGGCGACTACGAGCAGTACTTC.

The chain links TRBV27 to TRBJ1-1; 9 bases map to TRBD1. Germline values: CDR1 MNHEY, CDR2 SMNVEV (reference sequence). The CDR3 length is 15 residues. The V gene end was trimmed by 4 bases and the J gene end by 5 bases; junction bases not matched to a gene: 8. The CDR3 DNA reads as TGTGCCAGCAGTTCGTACAGGGGGCCGGGTACTGAAGCTTTCTTT. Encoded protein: CASSSYRGPGTEAFF.

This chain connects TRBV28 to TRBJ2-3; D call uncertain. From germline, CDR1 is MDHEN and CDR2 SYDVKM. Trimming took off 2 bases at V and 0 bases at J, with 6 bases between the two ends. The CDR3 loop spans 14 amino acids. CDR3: CASSLSVSTDTQYF. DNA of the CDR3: TGTGCCAGCAGTTTAAGCGTAAGCACAGATACGCAGTATTTT.

CDR3 nucleotides: TGTGCCAGTAGTATAAGTGCGGGGCAGATCTATGGCTACACCTTC. Its translation is CASSISAGQIYGYTF. The chain employs TRBV19 and TRBJ1-2; tentatively, D is TRBD1 (5 bases). V shed 2 bases and J shed 4 bases, with 14 bases lying between them. Germline loops: CDR1 LNHDA, CDR2 SQIVND (reference sequence). The CDR3 covers 15 residues.

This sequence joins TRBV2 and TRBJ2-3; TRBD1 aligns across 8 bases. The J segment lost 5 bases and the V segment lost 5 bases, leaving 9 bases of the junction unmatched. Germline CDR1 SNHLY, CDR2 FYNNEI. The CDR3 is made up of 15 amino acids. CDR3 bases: TGTGCCAGCAGTACGGGGTCAGGGGGCAGAGATACGCAGTATTTT. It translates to CASSTGSGGRDTQYF.

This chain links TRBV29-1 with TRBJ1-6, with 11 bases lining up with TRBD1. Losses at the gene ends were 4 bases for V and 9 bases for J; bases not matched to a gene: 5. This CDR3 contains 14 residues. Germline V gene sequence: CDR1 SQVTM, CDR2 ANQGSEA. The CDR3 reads CSVGSGTGGSPLHF. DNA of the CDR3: TGCAGCGTTGGCTCTGGGACAGGGGGTTCACCCCTCCACTTT.

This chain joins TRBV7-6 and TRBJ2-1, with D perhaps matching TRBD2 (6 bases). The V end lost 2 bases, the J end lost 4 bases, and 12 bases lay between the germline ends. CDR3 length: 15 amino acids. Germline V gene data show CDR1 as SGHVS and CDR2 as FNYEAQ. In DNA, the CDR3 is TGTGCCAGCAGCTTACTGGGGGGAGCATACAATGAGCAGTTCTTC. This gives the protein CASSLLGGAYNEQFF.

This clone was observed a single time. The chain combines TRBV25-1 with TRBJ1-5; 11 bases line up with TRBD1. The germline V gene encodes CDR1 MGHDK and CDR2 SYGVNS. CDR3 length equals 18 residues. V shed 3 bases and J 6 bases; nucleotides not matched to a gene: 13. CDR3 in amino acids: CASSEGPPGTGGSQPQHF. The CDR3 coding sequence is TGTGCCAGCAGTGAGGGCCCACCCGGGACAGGGGGAAGTCAGCCCCAGCATTTT.